The 6 T cell receptor beta chains below come from one sample, sequenced in a study of technical replicates of blood from several donors. The table came from immunoSEQ multiplex PCR; TCRdb's copy has only in-frame clones and leaves some out. The table shows about 68,000 clones, with roughly 97% occurring only once. The sample consisted of T cells isolated from PBMCs. The receptors come from a human donor in good health.

This clone occurred once. The chain is built from TRBV29-1 and TRBJ1-2; TRBD1 is a possible D gene (6 bases). The CDR3 loop spans 13 amino acids. Between the trimmed V and J ends, which lost 7 bases and 6 bases, there was a span of 18 bases. Looked up from germline, CDR1 is SQVTM and CDR2 is ANQGSEA. The CDR3 DNA sequence: TGCAGCGGGGGCCGGGGGGCCTCCGATGGCTACACCTTC. Protein: CSGGRGASDGYTF.

The chain links TRBV11-3 to TRBJ2-2, with 9 bases that match TRBD1. Germline CDR1 SGHNT, CDR2 YENEEA. The ends lost 5 bases at V and 7 bases at J; junction bases unmatched: 5. The CDR3 spans 14 residues. CDR3 sequence: CASSDGTGHGELFF. The CDR3, as DNA: TGTGCCAGCAGCGATGGGACAGGGCACGGGGAGCTGTTTTTT.

V and J are TRBV5-6 and TRBJ2-7; possible D gene TRBD1, 6 bases. Germline CDR1 SGHDT, CDR2 YYEEEE. Trimming removed 4 bases from V and 1 base from J, with 15 bases in between. The CDR3 extends over 15 amino acids. CDR3 nucleotides: TGTGCCAGCAGCCCACTAGGGGGACCTTCCTACGAGCAGTACTTC. This sequence encodes CASSPLGGPSYEQYF.

The rearrangement joins TRBV28 to TRBJ2-2, with TRBD1 identical over 7 bases. The V segment lost 6 bases and the J segment 4 bases; nucleotides outside the gene matches: 14. Germline V gene sequence: CDR1 MDHEN, CDR2 SYDVKM. This CDR3 has 17 residues. The CDR3 region has the DNA TGTGCCAGCAGCATCGACAGGGAAAAAACCCGCACCGGGGAGCTGTTTTTT. Protein: CASSIDREKTRTGELFF.

The chain carries TRBV7-8 and TRBJ2-7; 9 bases are shared with TRBD1. This CDR3 is built from 16 residues. V was pared by 5 bases and J by 1 base, with 9 bases of the junction left unmatched. Germline V lookup: CDR1 SGHVS, CDR2 FQNEAQ. The DNA of the CDR3 is TGTGCCAGCAGCCTGAAAGGGGGACAGGGTTCCTACGAGCAGTACTTC. Protein product: CASSLKGGQGSYEQYF.

V is TRBV27 and J is TRBJ1-2; TRBD1 matches at 9 bases. There are 15 residues in the CDR3. Germline-derived CDR1 and CDR2 are MNHEY and SMNVEV (reference sequence). V shed 6 bases and J 0 bases; nucleotides not matched to a gene: 5. This chain's CDR3 is CASRQGAGANYGYTF. The CDR3 DNA is TGTGCCAGCAGACAGGGGGCTGGCGCTAACTATGGCTACACCTTC.